This TCR beta chain was retrieved from a study of cytomegalovirus exposure and HLA in healthy donors. About the research overall: Across 350 to 400 genotyped donors, 81% landed in the Caucasian-associated ancestry cluster. Study-wide points: Clonal expansion was found to be greater in HLA-associated TCR beta chains than in equally common others in a later analysis.

PCR involved 60 Vbeta and 13 Jbeta primers. Profiled with immunoSEQ multiplex PCR; TCRdb holds only in-frame clones, not every one. The table records 200,000 or so clones, approximately 82% of them present only once. Comment on this clone: Its antigen is not identified.

The CDR3 consists of 15 residues. The J segment lost 6 bases and the V segment lost 7 bases, leaving 14 bases of the junction unmatched. Germline lookup yields CDR1 MNHEY and CDR2 SMNVEV (reference sequence). Sequencing was carried out using PBMCs. The sequence was obtained from a male donor in good health and CMV-seronegative. This sequence joins TRBV27 and TRBJ2-7; 8 nucleotides align to TRBD1. The DNA for the CDR3 is TGTGCCAGCACTAAATTGCAGGGGGCGCAGTCCGAGCAGTACTTC. Its translation: CASTKLQGAQSEQYF.